This is a list of T cell receptor beta chains from one sample in a study of cytomegalovirus exposure and HLA in healthy donors. Some clones are missing from TCRdb's copy, which holds only in-frame ones; the method was immunoSEQ multiplex PCR. The profile shows about 200,000 clones, around four fifths of them singletons. Sequencing used PBMCs. Every receptor here comes from a woman aged 35 to 49 in good health and CMV-seronegative. The CDR3 runs from the conserved cysteine through the conserved F or W. A D gene is named only where the DNA matches it firmly. Only some rows state a clone size, as once, few, many or a class for expanded clones.

abundance: NA; j_gene: TRBJ1-4; v_gene: TRBV4-1; d_gene: NA; CDR3nt: TGCGCCAGCAGCCGATCGATGACAGCAACTAATGAAAAACTGTTTTTT; CDR3aa: CASSRSMTATNEKLFF
abundance: NA; j_gene: TRBJ2-5; v_gene: TRBV5-6; d_gene: TRBD2; CDR3nt: TGTGCCAGCAGCCTTGGACTAGCGGGCTACCAAGAGACCCAGTACTTC; CDR3aa: CASSLGLAGYQETQYF
abundance: NA; j_gene: TRBJ1-1; v_gene: TRBV29-1; d_gene: TRBD1; CDR3nt: TGCAGCGTCGACAGGGGAGTGGACACTGAAGCTTTCTTT; CDR3aa: CSVDRGVDTEAFF
abundance: NA; j_gene: TRBJ1-3; v_gene: TRBV6-1; d_gene: NA; CDR3nt: TGTGCCAGCAGATCCGGAGTGGCAGCTGGAAACACCATATATTTT; CDR3aa: CASRSGVAAGNTIYF
abundance: NA; j_gene: TRBJ1-3; v_gene: TRBV12-5; d_gene: TRBD1; CDR3nt: TGTGCTAGTGGTTTAACCATTGCAGGGGGCTCTGGAAACACCATATATTTT; CDR3aa: CASGLTIAGGSGNTIYF
abundance: NA; j_gene: TRBJ2-2; v_gene: TRBV5-1; d_gene: TRBD2; CDR3nt: TGCGCCAGCAGCTTGGAGGCTAGCGGGAGTGGCGGGGAGCTGTTTTTT; CDR3aa: CASSLEASGSGGELFF
abundance: NA; j_gene: TRBJ2-3; v_gene: TRBV7-3; d_gene: TRBD1; CDR3nt: TGTGCCAGCAGCGGACTAAGGGACAGGGAATTGGACACAGATACGCAGTATTTT; CDR3aa: CASSGLRDRELDTDTQYF
abundance: NA; j_gene: TRBJ1-4; v_gene: TRBV2; d_gene: NA; CDR3nt: TGTGCCAGCAGCCTCACAGGGACAACTAATGAAAAACTGTTTTTT; CDR3aa: CASSLTGTTNEKLFF
abundance: NA; j_gene: TRBJ1-1; v_gene: TRBV27; d_gene: NA; CDR3nt: TGTGCCAGCAGTTTATCGTTGGGACAAGGTGCTTTCTTT; CDR3aa: CASSLSLGQGAFF
abundance: NA; j_gene: TRBJ2-1; v_gene: TRBV21-1; d_gene: NA; CDR3nt: TGTGCCAGCAGCAAAGGTCCTAGCGGGAGGGGAAATGAGCAGTTCTTC; CDR3aa: CASSKGPSGRGNEQFF
abundance: NA; j_gene: TRBJ2-1; v_gene: TRBV27; d_gene: NA; CDR3nt: TGTGCCAGCAGTTTTAGCTCCTACAATGAGCAGTTCTTC; CDR3aa: CASSFSSYNEQFF
abundance: NA; j_gene: TRBJ2-2; v_gene: TRBV19; d_gene: NA; CDR3nt: TGTGCCAGTAGAACAGGGAACACCGGGGAGCTGTTTTTT; CDR3aa: CASRTGNTGELFF
abundance: NA; j_gene: TRBJ1-5; v_gene: TRBV7-6; d_gene: TRBD1; CDR3nt: TGTGCCAGCAGCCGTACAGGGGCTAGCAATCAGCCCCAGCATTTT; CDR3aa: CASSRTGASNQPQHF
abundance: NA; j_gene: TRBJ1-2; v_gene: TRBV6-5; d_gene: NA; CDR3nt: TGTGCCAGCAGGGGAGACCCCCCCTATGGCTACACCTTC; CDR3aa: CASRGDPPYGYTF
abundance: few; j_gene: TRBJ1-1; v_gene: TRBV5-1; d_gene: TRBD1; CDR3nt: TGCGCCAGCAGCTCCCAGGGGGCTGAAGCTTTCTTT; CDR3aa: CASSSQGAEAFF
abundance: NA; j_gene: TRBJ1-2; v_gene: TRBV5-1; d_gene: NA; CDR3nt: TGCGCCAGCAGCTTCACAGGGAACTATGGCTACACCTTC; CDR3aa: CASSFTGNYGYTF
abundance: once; j_gene: TRBJ1-1; v_gene: TRBV19; d_gene: TRBD1; CDR3nt: TGTGCCAGCTTACAGGGGGTCCGTGAAGCTTTCTTT; CDR3aa: CASLQGVREAFF
abundance: NA; j_gene: TRBJ2-1; v_gene: TRBV4-1; d_gene: TRBD1; CDR3nt: TGCGCCAGCAGCCAAGACAGGACAGGGGGCTTATCCTACAATGAGCAGTTCTTC; CDR3aa: CASSQDRTGGLSYNEQFF
abundance: NA; j_gene: TRBJ2-4; v_gene: TRBV7-6; d_gene: NA; CDR3nt: TGTGCCAGCAGCCCTTGGGGGCAGTTCGGAAACATTCAGTACTTC; CDR3aa: CASSPWGQFGNIQYF
abundance: NA; j_gene: TRBJ2-1; v_gene: TRBV30; d_gene: TRBD1; CDR3nt: TGTGCCTGGAGGGGGACAGGGGGCTTTGGGGAGCAGTTCTTC; CDR3aa: CAWRGTGGFGEQFF
abundance: few; j_gene: TRBJ1-1; v_gene: TRBV4-3; d_gene: NA; CDR3nt: TGCGCCAGCAGCCAAGAGGTGGCAGGGGCGATCCCTGAAGCTTTCTTT; CDR3aa: CASSQEVAGAIPEAFF
abundance: once; j_gene: TRBJ1-2; v_gene: TRBV13; d_gene: TRBD1; CDR3nt: TGTGCCAGCAGCTTCGGATCGCGCAGGGGGCATGGCTACACCTTC; CDR3aa: CASSFGSRRGHGYTF
abundance: few; j_gene: TRBJ1-2; v_gene: TRBV11-2; d_gene: NA; CDR3nt: TGTGCCAGCAGCTTAGATTGGGGGACACTCTATGGCTACACCTTC; CDR3aa: CASSLDWGTLYGYTF
abundance: NA; j_gene: TRBJ2-2; v_gene: TRBV7-2; d_gene: TRBD1; CDR3nt: TGTGCCAGCAGCTTTCGGACAGGGCGGCGTGGGGAGCTGTTTTTT; CDR3aa: CASSFRTGRRGELFF
abundance: NA; j_gene: TRBJ2-1; v_gene: TRBV6-6; d_gene: NA; CDR3nt: TGTGCCAGCAGTTACGGCTCACCTTACAATGAGCAGTTCTTC; CDR3aa: CASSYGSPYNEQFF
abundance: NA; j_gene: TRBJ2-1; v_gene: TRBV11-3; d_gene: TRBD2; CDR3nt: TGTGCCAGCAGCAAACTAGCGGGAGGGAGTGAGCAGTTCTTC; CDR3aa: CASSKLAGGSEQFF
abundance: NA; j_gene: TRBJ2-6; v_gene: TRBV29-1; d_gene: NA; CDR3nt: TGCAGCGTTGCTACGACAGGCAGCTCTGGGGCCAACGTCCTGACTTTC; CDR3aa: CSVATTGSSGANVLTF
abundance: NA; j_gene: TRBJ2-5; v_gene: TRBV5-1; d_gene: TRBD1; CDR3nt: TGCGCCAGCAGCTTGACCCAGGGGGCTAAGGAGACCCAGTACTTC; CDR3aa: CASSLTQGAKETQYF
abundance: NA; j_gene: TRBJ1-4; v_gene: TRBV2; d_gene: NA; CDR3nt: TGTGCCAGCAGTGTAAGGCAGGCAGCAACTAATGAAAAACTGTTTTTT; CDR3aa: CASSVRQAATNEKLFF
abundance: NA; j_gene: TRBJ2-5; v_gene: TRBV5-6; d_gene: NA; CDR3nt: TGTGCCAGCAGCTGGGGCGGGAATACACGAGGGGCAGAGACCCAGTACTTC; CDR3aa: CASSWGGNTRGAETQYF
abundance: NA; j_gene: TRBJ1-2; v_gene: TRBV18; d_gene: NA; CDR3nt: TGTGCCAGCTCACCATCAGCGGGAAGGGGGGCAGCTAACTATGGCTACACCTTC; CDR3aa: CASSPSAGRGAANYGYTF
abundance: NA; j_gene: TRBJ2-3; v_gene: TRBV5-6; d_gene: NA; CDR3nt: TGTGCCAGCAGCTCCACGGGGACAGATACGCAGTATTTT; CDR3aa: CASSSTGTDTQYF
abundance: few; j_gene: TRBJ1-3; v_gene: TRBV7-8; d_gene: NA; CDR3nt: TGTGCCAGCAGCGCCGGACGGGGCTCTGGAAACACCATATATTTT; CDR3aa: CASSAGRGSGNTIYF
abundance: NA; j_gene: TRBJ1-2; v_gene: TRBV5-1; d_gene: NA; CDR3nt: TGCGCCAGCAGTTCCGACGGAGACTATGGCTACACCTTC; CDR3aa: CASSSDGDYGYTF
abundance: NA; j_gene: TRBJ1-5; v_gene: TRBV10-3; d_gene: NA; CDR3nt: TGTGCCACGTCAGGGCCGCGGTTCGATGAGTTCGGCAATCAGCCCCAGCATTTT; CDR3aa: CATSGPRFDEFGNQPQHF
abundance: NA; j_gene: TRBJ1-6; v_gene: TRBV6-5; d_gene: NA; CDR3nt: TGTGCCAGCAGTGCTAAATTGAATTCACCCCTCCACTTT; CDR3aa: CASSAKLNSPLHF
abundance: NA; j_gene: TRBJ1-2; v_gene: TRBV18; d_gene: TRBD1; CDR3nt: TGTGCCAGCTCGGAAGTTCAGGGGGCGCGTGGCTACACCTTC; CDR3aa: CASSEVQGARGYTF
abundance: NA; j_gene: TRBJ2-2; v_gene: TRBV12-5; d_gene: TRBD2; CDR3nt: TGTGCTAGTGGCCCCTTTATAGCGGGGGACACCGGGGAGCTGTTTTTT; CDR3aa: CASGPFIAGDTGELFF
abundance: few; j_gene: TRBJ2-5; v_gene: TRBV19; d_gene: TRBD2; CDR3nt: TGTGCCAGTTCTAGACTAGCGGGAGGGCCCGGAGAGACCCAGTACTTC; CDR3aa: CASSRLAGGPGETQYF
abundance: NA; j_gene: TRBJ1-3; v_gene: TRBV9; d_gene: TRBD1; CDR3nt: TGTGCCAGCAACCGGGACAGTCTCTCTGGAAACACCATATATTTT; CDR3aa: CASNRDSLSGNTIYF
abundance: few; j_gene: TRBJ2-2; v_gene: TRBV19; d_gene: NA; CDR3nt: TGTGCCAGTAGGATGGGAGGAGGGGAGCTGTTTTTT; CDR3aa: CASRMGGGELFF
abundance: few; j_gene: TRBJ2-1; v_gene: TRBV6-5; d_gene: TRBD2; CDR3nt: TGTGCCAGCAGTGCGACTAGCGGGAGGGCGGATGAGCAGTTCTTC; CDR3aa: CASSATSGRADEQFF
abundance: NA; j_gene: TRBJ2-1; v_gene: TRBV5-1; d_gene: TRBD2; CDR3nt: TGCGCCAGCAGCTTGGGCGGGGGTGCCTACAATGAGCAGTTCTTC; CDR3aa: CASSLGGGAYNEQFF
abundance: NA; j_gene: TRBJ1-1; v_gene: TRBV21-1; d_gene: NA; CDR3nt: TGTGCCAGCAACCCCCCGGGGAACAGCCAGAAAAAATCCACTGAAGCTTTCTTT; CDR3aa: CASNPPGNSQKKSTEAFF
abundance: NA; j_gene: TRBJ1-1; v_gene: TRBV20-1; d_gene: NA; CDR3nt: TGCAGTGCTAGCTCAGGCACTGAAGCTTTCTTT; CDR3aa: CSASSGTEAFF
abundance: NA; j_gene: TRBJ2-3; v_gene: TRBV7-3; d_gene: TRBD2; CDR3nt: TGTGCCAGCAGCCCCAGCGGGAGCTTAGGAGATACGCAGTATTTT; CDR3aa: CASSPSGSLGDTQYF
abundance: NA; j_gene: TRBJ2-3; v_gene: TRBV7-2; d_gene: NA; CDR3nt: TGTGCCAGCAGCTCCAGGAAAACCCCGGATACGCAGTATTTT; CDR3aa: CASSSRKTPDTQYF
abundance: NA; j_gene: TRBJ2-3; v_gene: TRBV30; d_gene: TRBD1; CDR3nt: TGTGCCTGGGACCGGGACAGGTCCACAGATACGCAGTATTTT; CDR3aa: CAWDRDRSTDTQYF
abundance: NA; j_gene: TRBJ1-5; v_gene: TRBV19; d_gene: NA; CDR3nt: TGTGCCAGTAGTCGACCTCAGGGTCAGCCCCAGCATTTT; CDR3aa: CASSRPQGQPQHF
abundance: NA; j_gene: TRBJ2-3; v_gene: TRBV5-1; d_gene: TRBD1; CDR3nt: TGCGCCAGCAGCTTACGGGACAGGGAGGATACGCAGTATTTT; CDR3aa: CASSLRDREDTQYF
abundance: NA; j_gene: TRBJ2-5; v_gene: TRBV19; d_gene: NA; CDR3nt: TGTGCCAGTAGTCTTAGCGGCGCCGGATCCGAGACCCAGTACTTC; CDR3aa: CASSLSGAGSETQYF
abundance: NA; j_gene: TRBJ1-1; v_gene: TRBV5-8; d_gene: NA; CDR3nt: TGTGCCAGCAGCCTCTTAGAGGGCAGTGAAGCTTTCTTT; CDR3aa: CASSLLEGSEAFF
abundance: NA; j_gene: TRBJ1-3; v_gene: TRBV5-1; d_gene: NA; CDR3nt: TGCGCCAGCAGCTTGGGAGGATCGTACACCATATATTTT; CDR3aa: CASSLGGSYTIYF
abundance: NA; j_gene: TRBJ2-5; v_gene: TRBV7-2; d_gene: TRBD2; CDR3nt: TGTGCCAGCAGCTACCCCCTAGCGGGAGGGGAGACCCAGTACTTC; CDR3aa: CASSYPLAGGETQYF